This T cell receptor (beta chain) originates from a study of T-cell memory formation after mild COVID-19. Findings and limits, study-wide: The study found balanced CD4/CD8 in clones contracting day 15 to 85 and a CD4+ lean in later expanders.

TCRdb analysed the 5' RACE reads with MiXCR anew, one entry per CDR3 protein. The sample lists 40,000 to 60,000 distinct CDR3 sequences; about 28% were seen once. As regards this clonotype: Its antigen remains unidentified.

The V gene's germline CDR1 is SGHRS and CDR2 YFSETQ. The length of the CDR3 is 15 residues. With V trimmed by 0 bases and J by 3 bases, 0 bases remained unmatched. The specimen was PBMCs or a T cell subset sorted from them (not recorded which). V and J are TRBV5-1 and TRBJ1-5, with 10 bases aligning to TRBD1. This receptor was taken from a man aged 18 to 30 who had mild COVID-19 (a few samples of this study predate the infection). Cell type and time point are not known. The CDR3 coding sequence is TGCGCCAGCAGCTTGGGACAGGGGGCCAATCAGCCCCAGCATTTT. Translating it yields CASSLGQGANQPQHF.